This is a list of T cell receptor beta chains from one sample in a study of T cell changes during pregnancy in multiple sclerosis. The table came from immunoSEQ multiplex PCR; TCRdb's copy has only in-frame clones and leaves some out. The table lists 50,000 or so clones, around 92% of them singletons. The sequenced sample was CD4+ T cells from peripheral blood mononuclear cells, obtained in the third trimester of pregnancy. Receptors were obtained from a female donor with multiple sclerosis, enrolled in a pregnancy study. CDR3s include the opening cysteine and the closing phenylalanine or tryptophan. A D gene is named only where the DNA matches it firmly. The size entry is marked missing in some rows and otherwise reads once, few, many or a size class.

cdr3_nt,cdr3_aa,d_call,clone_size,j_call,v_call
TGCGCCAGCAGCTTGAGCGGGGGGGCCGAAGATACGCAGTATTTT,CASSLSGGAEDTQYF,TRBD2,NA,TRBJ2-3,TRBV5-1
TGTGCCAGCAGTTATGTAGCGGGGGGTAGTAATGAGCAGTTCTTC,CASSYVAGGSNEQFF,TRBD2,once,TRBJ2-1,TRBV6-6
TGTGCCAGCAGTGCACGAGAGGGAGCTGGGGCCAACGTCCTGACTTTC,CASSAREGAGANVLTF,NA,NA,TRBJ2-6,TRBV2
TGTGCCAGCAGAACAACGGGGGGGACGAAAGAGACCCAGTACTTC,CASRTTGGTKETQYF,TRBD2,NA,TRBJ2-5,TRBV13
TGTGCCAGCAGAAAGGGACAGAATAATGAAAAACTGTTTTTT,CASRKGQNNEKLFF,TRBD1,NA,TRBJ1-4,TRBV7-9
TGTGCCAGCTCACCTACGGATCAGCCCCAGCATTTT,CASSPTDQPQHF,NA,NA,TRBJ1-5,TRBV18
TGTGCCAGCAGCGTAGGTGGTGGTGGGGCCAATCAGCCCCAGCATTTT,CASSVGGGGANQPQHF,NA,NA,TRBJ1-5,TRBV9
TGTGCCAGCAGCGTAGACTTTACTATACAGGGTGAAGCTTTCTTT,CASSVDFTIQGEAFF,NA,few,TRBJ1-1,TRBV9
TGTGCCAGCAGTACACAGGGGATTAGTCCGAACACTGAAGCTTTCTTT,CASSTQGISPNTEAFF,TRBD1,NA,TRBJ1-1,TRBV27
TGCAGCTTTTGGGACACGAACACTGAAGCTTTCTTT,CSFWDTNTEAFF,NA,NA,TRBJ1-1,TRBV29-1
TGTGCCAGCAGCCAAACCTGGCGGGGGGCGGCCGGGGAGCTGTTTTTT,CASSQTWRGAAGELFF,TRBD2,NA,TRBJ2-2,TRBV14
TGTGCCAGCAGCGCGAGACGACAGGTTCCAGATACGCAGTATTTT,CASSARRQVPDTQYF,NA,once,TRBJ2-3,TRBV5-4
TGTGCCAGCACCCTATCAGGGGGTTATACTGAAGCTTTCTTT,CASTLSGGYTEAFF,TRBD1,NA,TRBJ1-1,TRBV28
TGTGCCAGCAGGAGGGGGACAGGGACAGGGGACACTGAAGCTTTCTTT,CASRRGTGTGDTEAFF,TRBD1,NA,TRBJ1-1,TRBV2
TGTGCCAGCAGCGTACAGGGGAGTACCACTGAAGCTTTCTTT,CASSVQGSTTEAFF,NA,NA,TRBJ1-1,TRBV9
TGTGCCTGGAGTGCGGGTCCCGACTATGGCTACACCTTC,CAWSAGPDYGYTF,NA,NA,TRBJ1-2,TRBV30
TGTGCCAGCAGCTCGCCCCCCCAGGGCAAAGATACGCAGTATTTT,CASSSPPQGKDTQYF,NA,NA,TRBJ2-3,TRBV7-2
TGCAGCGCCGTCCGGGGGGGCCGGAATGAGCAGTTCTTC,CSAVRGGRNEQFF,TRBD2,NA,TRBJ2-1,TRBV29-1
TGTGCCAGCAGCTTAGCCAGGGACAGAGGCTACACCTTC,CASSLARDRGYTF,TRBD1,NA,TRBJ1-2,TRBV11-2
TGTGCCAGTAGTCTGGGGAGAAATGAAAAACTGTTTTTT,CASSLGRNEKLFF,NA,once,TRBJ1-4,TRBV19
TGTGCCAGCAGCTTAGCTATCGGGGAGCTGTTTTTT,CASSLAIGELFF,NA,NA,TRBJ2-2,TRBV7-2
TGTGCCAGCAGCCCAAGGGCCGACAGGGGCGAGGAGCGAAACACCATATATTTT,CASSPRADRGEERNTIYF,TRBD1,NA,TRBJ1-3,TRBV7-9
TGTGCCAGTAGTATAGGGCGGGGACAGGCGGCAAACAGGGGTCAGCCCCAGCATTTT,CASSIGRGQAANRGQPQHF,TRBD1,once,TRBJ1-5,TRBV19
TGTGCCAGCAGCCAAGATGATTGGCAAAATCCCACCTTC,CASSQDDWQNPTF,NA,NA,TRBJ1-2,TRBV4-2
TGTGCCAGCAGCTTAGAAACTAGCGGGGGTCCGTACTTC,CASSLETSGGPYF,TRBD2,NA,TRBJ2-4,TRBV7-2
TGTGCCAGCAGCTTACATATAGCGGGGGGGCAGAATGAGCAGTTCTTC,CASSLHIAGGQNEQFF,TRBD2,NA,TRBJ2-1,TRBV11-2
TGTGCCAGTCTCCTTGACTATGGCTACACCTTC,CASLLDYGYTF,NA,NA,TRBJ1-2,TRBV5-6
TGTGCCAGCAGCTTAGAGAGACAGGGGGGAGAAAATGAGCAGTTCTTC,CASSLERQGGENEQFF,TRBD1,NA,TRBJ2-1,TRBV7-6
TGTGCCAGCAGCTTAGAAGTAGGGGCGGGATCCTACGAGCAGTACTTC,CASSLEVGAGSYEQYF,NA,NA,TRBJ2-7,TRBV7-2
TGTGCCAGCAGCCCCAACCGGGGCACAGATACGCAGTATTTT,CASSPNRGTDTQYF,NA,NA,TRBJ2-3,TRBV7-3
TGTGCCAGCAGCTTTTGGACTAGCGGGGGGCCCTTAGTAAGCGAGCAGTACTTC,CASSFWTSGGPLVSEQYF,TRBD2,NA,TRBJ2-7,TRBV5-4
TGTGCCAGTAGTAGGCAAGAACTAGCGGGGGTACCCTACGAGCAGTACTTC,CASSRQELAGVPYEQYF,TRBD2,NA,TRBJ2-7,TRBV19
TGTGCCACAGGGACAGTCTCGAACACCGGGGAGCTGTTTTTT,CATGTVSNTGELFF,TRBD1,NA,TRBJ2-2,TRBV6-1
TGTGCCACCAGCAGAGAACGGAGCTCTGGAAACACCATATATTTT,CATSRERSSGNTIYF,NA,few,TRBJ1-3,TRBV15
TGCGCCAGCAGTTCGGGACAGGGGGCACCCGGGGAGCTGTTTTTT,CASSSGQGAPGELFF,TRBD1,once,TRBJ2-2,TRBV23-1
TGTGCCAGCAGTTTGGACACCCGCTCCTACGAGCAGTACTTC,CASSLDTRSYEQYF,NA,NA,TRBJ2-7,TRBV2
TGTGCCAGCTCACCCCAAAAGGGACAGGGGGCCGGTTCACCCCTCCACTTT,CASSPQKGQGAGSPLHF,TRBD1,NA,TRBJ1-6,TRBV18
TGTGCCAGTAGAGGGGCAGGGTACAACACCGGGGAGCTGTTTTTT,CASRGAGYNTGELFF,NA,NA,TRBJ2-2,TRBV19
TGTGCCAGCAGCGTAGGAAGCGGGGGGACAGATACGCAGTATTTT,CASSVGSGGTDTQYF,TRBD2,NA,TRBJ2-3,TRBV9
TGTGCCAGCAGCGAGACTAGCGGGGCCCGCAATGAGCAGTTCTTC,CASSETSGARNEQFF,TRBD2,NA,TRBJ2-1,TRBV7-2